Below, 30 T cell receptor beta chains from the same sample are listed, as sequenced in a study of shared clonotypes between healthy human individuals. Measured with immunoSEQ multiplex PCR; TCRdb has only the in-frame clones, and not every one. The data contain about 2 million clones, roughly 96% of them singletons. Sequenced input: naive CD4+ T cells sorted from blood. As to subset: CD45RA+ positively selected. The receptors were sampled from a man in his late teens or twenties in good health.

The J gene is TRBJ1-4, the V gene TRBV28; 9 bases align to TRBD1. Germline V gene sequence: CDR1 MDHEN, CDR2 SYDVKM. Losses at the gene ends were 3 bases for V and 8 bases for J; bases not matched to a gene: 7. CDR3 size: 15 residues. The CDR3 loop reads CASSLYRDRDEKLFF. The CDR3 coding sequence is TGTGCCAGCAGTTTGTACCGGGACAGGGACGAAAAACTGTTTTTT.

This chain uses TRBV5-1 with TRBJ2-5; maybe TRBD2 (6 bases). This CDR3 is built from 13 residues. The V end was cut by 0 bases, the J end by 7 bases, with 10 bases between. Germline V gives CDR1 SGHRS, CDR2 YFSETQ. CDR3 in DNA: TGCGCCAGCAGCTTGGCCAGGGAGGCGACCCAGTACTTC. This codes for CASSLAREATQYF.

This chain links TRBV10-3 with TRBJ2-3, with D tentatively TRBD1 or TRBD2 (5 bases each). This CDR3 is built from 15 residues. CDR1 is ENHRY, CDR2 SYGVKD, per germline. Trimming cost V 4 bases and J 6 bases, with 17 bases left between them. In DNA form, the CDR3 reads TGTGCCATCAGTGCCAGGGTGGGGGTCGTGGATACGCAGTATTTT. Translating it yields CAISARVGVVDTQYF.

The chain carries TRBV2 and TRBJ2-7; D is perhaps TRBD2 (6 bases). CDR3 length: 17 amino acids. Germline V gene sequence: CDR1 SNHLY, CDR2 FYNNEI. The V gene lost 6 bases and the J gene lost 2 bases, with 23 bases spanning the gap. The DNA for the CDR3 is TGTGCCAGCAGGGAGATCCCACTTAGCGGAGGGGCCTACGAGCAGTACTTC. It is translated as CASREIPLSGGAYEQYF.

In DNA form, the CDR3 reads TGCGCCAGCAGCTTGGCCGGGACAGGGGGTTACGAGCAGTACTTC. Translation gives CASSLAGTGGYEQYF. This chain connects TRBV4-1 to TRBJ2-7; TRBD1 matches 11 bases. The germline V gene has CDR1 MGHRA and CDR2 YSYEKL. V lost 5 bases, J lost 4 bases, and 7 bases stayed unmatched. The CDR3 is 15 residues long.

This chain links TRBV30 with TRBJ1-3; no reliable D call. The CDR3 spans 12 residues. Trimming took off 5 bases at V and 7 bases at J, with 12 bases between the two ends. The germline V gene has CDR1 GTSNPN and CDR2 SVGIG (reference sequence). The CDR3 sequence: CAWGKTANTIYF. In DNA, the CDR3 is TGTGCCTGGGGGAAGACGGCGAACACCATATATTTT.

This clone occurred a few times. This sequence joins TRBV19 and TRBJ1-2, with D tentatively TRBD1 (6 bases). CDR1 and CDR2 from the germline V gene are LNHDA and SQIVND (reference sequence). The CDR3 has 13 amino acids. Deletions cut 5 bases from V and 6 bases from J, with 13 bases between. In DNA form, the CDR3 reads TGTGCCAGTAGTCTAACAGGGCAAGATGGCTACACCTTC. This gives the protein CASSLTGQDGYTF.

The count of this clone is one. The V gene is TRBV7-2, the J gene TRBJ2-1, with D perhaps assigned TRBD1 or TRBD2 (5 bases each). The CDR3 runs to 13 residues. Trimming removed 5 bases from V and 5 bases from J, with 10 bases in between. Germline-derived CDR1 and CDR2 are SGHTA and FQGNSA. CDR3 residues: CASSRRDDNEQFF. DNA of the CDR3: TGTGCCAGCAGCCGACGGGACGACAATGAGCAGTTCTTC.

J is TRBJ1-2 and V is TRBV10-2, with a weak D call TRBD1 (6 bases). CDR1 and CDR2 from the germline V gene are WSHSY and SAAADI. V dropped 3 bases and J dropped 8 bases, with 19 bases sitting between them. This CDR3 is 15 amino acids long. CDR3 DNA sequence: TGCGCCAGCAGTGAACCAGGGCGGCAGGGGAACGGCTACACCTTC. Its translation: CASSEPGRQGNGYTF.

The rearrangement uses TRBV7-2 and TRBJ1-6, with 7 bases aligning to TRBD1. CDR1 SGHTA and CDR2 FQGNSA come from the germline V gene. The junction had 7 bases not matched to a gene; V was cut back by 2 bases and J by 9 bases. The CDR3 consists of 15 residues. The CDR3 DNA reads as TGTGCCAGCAGCTTACGACAGGGCAATGGTTCACCCCTCCACTTT. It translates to CASSLRQGNGSPLHF.

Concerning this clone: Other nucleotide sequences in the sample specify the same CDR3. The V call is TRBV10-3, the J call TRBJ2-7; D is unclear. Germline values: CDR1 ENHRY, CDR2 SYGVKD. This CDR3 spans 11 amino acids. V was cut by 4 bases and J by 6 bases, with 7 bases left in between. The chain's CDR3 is CAISAGGEQYF. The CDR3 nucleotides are TGTGCCATCAGTGCCGGCGGCGAGCAGTACTTC.

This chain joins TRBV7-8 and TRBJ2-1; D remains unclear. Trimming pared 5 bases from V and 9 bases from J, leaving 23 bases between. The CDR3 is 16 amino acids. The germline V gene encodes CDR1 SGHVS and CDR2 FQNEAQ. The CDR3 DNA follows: TGTGCCAGCAGCCCCCGGACCACTACTTTACCGGTTGAGCAGTTCTTC. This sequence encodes CASSPRTTTLPVEQFF.

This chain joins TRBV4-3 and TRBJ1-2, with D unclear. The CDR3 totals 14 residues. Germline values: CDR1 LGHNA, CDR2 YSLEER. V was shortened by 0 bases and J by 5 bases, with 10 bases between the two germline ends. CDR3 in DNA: TGCGCCAGCAGCCAAGATGCCGGACTTTATGGCTACACCTTC. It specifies CASSQDAGLYGYTF.

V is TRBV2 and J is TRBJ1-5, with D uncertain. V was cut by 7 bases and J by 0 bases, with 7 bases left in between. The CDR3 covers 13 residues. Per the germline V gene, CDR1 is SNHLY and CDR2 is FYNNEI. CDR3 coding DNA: TGTGCCAGCAAGGATTATAGCAATCAGCCCCAGCATTTT. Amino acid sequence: CASKDYSNQPQHF. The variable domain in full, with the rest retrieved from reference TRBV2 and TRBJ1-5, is EPEVTQTPSHQVTQMGQEVILRCVPISNHLYFYWYRQILGQKVEFLVSFYNNEISEKSEIFDDQFSVERPDGSNFTLKIRSTKLEDSAMYFCASKDYSNQPQHFGDGTRLSIL.

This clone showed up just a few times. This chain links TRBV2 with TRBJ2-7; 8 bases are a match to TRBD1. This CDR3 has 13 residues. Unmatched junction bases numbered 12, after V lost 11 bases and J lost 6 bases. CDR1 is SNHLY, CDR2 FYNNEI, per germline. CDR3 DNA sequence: TGTGCCGCGACACAGGGGGTCCCCCTCGAGCAGTACTTC. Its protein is CAATQGVPLEQYF.

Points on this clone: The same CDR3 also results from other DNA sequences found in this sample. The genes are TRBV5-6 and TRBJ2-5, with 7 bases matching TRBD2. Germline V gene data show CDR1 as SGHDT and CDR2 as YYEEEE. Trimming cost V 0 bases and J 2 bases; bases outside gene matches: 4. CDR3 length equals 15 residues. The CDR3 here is CASSLGLAVQETQYF. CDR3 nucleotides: TGTGCCAGCAGCTTGGGACTAGCTGTACAAGAGACCCAGTACTTC.

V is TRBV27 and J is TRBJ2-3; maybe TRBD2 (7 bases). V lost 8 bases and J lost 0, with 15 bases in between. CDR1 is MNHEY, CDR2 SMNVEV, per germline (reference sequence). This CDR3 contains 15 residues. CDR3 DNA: TGTGCCAGCCGCCGCGGGGGCCTTAGCACAGATACGCAGTATTTT. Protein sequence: CASRRGGLSTDTQYF.

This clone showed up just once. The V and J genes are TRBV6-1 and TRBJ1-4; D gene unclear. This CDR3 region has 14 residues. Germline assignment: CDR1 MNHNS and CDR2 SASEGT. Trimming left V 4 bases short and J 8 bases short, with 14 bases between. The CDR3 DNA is TGTGCCAGCAGTGGCGGAGGTTTGGGGGAAAAACTGTTTTTT. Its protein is CASSGGGLGEKLFF.

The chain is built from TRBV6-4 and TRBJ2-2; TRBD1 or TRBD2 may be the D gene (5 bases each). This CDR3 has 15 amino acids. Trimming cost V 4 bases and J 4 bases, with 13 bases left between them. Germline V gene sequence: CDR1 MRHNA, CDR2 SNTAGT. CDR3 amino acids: CASSVRGAGTGELFF. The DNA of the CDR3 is TGTGCCAGCAGTGTGAGGGGTGCCGGCACCGGGGAGCTGTTTTTT.

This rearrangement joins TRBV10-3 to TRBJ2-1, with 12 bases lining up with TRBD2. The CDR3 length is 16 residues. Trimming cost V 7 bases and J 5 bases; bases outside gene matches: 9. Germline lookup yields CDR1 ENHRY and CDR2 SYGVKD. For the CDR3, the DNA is TGTGCCATCACTAGACTAGCGGGGGAAACAAACAATGAGCAGTTCTTC. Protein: CAITRLAGETNNEQFF.

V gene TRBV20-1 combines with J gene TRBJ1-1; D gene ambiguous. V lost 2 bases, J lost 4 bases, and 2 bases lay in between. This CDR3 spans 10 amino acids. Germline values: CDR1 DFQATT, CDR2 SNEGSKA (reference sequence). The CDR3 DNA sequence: TGCAGTGCTAGACCCACTGAAGCTTTCTTT. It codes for CSARPTEAFF.

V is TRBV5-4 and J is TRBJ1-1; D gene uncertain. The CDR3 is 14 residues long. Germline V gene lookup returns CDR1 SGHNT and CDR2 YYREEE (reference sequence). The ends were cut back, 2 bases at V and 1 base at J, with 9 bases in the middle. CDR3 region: CASSLASENTEAFF. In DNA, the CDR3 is TGTGCCAGCAGCTTAGCAAGCGAGAACACTGAAGCTTTCTTT.

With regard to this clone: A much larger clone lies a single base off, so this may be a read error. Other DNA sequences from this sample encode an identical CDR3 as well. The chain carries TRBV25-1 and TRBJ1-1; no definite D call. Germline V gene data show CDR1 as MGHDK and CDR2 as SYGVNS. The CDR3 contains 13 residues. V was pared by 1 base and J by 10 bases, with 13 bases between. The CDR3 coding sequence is TGTGCCAGCAGTGAATCTCCGGAGAGACGAGCTTTCTTT. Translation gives CASSESPERRAFF. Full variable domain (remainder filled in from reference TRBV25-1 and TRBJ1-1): EADIYQTPRYLVIGTGKKITLECSQTMGHDKMYWYQQDPGMELHLIHYSYGVNSTEKGDLSSESTVSRIRTEHFPLTLESARPSHTSQYLCASSESPERRAFFGQGTRLTVV.

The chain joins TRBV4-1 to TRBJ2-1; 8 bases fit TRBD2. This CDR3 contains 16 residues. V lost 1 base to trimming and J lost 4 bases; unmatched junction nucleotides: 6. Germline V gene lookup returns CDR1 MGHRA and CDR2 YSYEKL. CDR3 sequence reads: CASSQGGLAGYNEQFF. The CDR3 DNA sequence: TGCGCCAGCAGCCAAGGAGGACTAGCAGGATACAATGAGCAGTTCTTC.

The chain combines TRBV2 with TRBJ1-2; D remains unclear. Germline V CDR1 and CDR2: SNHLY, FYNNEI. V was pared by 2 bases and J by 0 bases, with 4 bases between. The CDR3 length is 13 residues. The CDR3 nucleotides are TGTGCCAGCAGTGAAAGGACTAACTATGGCTACACCTTC. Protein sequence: CASSERTNYGYTF. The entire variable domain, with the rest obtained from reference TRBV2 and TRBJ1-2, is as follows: EPEVTQTPSHQVTQMGQEVILRCVPISNHLYFYWYRQILGQKVEFLVSFYNNEISEKSEIFDDQFSVERPDGSNFTLKIRSTKLEDSAMYFCASSERTNYGYTFGSGTRLTVV.

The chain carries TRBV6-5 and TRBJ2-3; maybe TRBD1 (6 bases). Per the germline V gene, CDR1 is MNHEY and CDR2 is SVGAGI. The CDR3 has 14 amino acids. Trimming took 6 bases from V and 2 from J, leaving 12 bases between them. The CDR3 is CASRYRALTDTQYF. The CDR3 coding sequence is TGTGCCAGCAGATACAGGGCCCTCACAGATACGCAGTATTTT.

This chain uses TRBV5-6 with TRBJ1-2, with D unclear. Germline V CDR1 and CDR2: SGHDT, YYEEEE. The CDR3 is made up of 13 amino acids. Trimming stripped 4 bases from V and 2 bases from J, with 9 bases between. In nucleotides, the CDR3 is TGTGCCAGCAGCGCGGGCCCCAACTATGGCTACACCTTC. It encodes CASSAGPNYGYTF.

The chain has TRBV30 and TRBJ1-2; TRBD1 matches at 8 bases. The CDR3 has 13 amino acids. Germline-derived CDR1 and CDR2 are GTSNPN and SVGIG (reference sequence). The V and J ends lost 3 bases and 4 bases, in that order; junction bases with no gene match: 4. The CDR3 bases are TGTGCCTGGAGCAGGGGGCTGGGCTATGGCTACACCTTC. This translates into CAWSRGLGYGYTF.

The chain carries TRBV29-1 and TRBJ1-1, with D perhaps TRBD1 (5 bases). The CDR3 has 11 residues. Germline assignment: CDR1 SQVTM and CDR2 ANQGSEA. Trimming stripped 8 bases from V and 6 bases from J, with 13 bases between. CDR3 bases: TGCAGCCAACGAAGGGGAGCTGAAGCTTTCTTT. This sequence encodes CSQRRGAEAFF.

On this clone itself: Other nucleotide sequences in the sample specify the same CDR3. The CDR3 loop is CASSERVYGYTF. CDR3 bases: TGTGCCAGCAGCGAAAGGGTCTATGGCTACACCTTC. The chain couples TRBV2 to TRBJ1-2; D unresolved. V shed 6 bases and J shed 4 bases, with 9 bases lying between them. Germline V lookup: CDR1 SNHLY, CDR2 FYNNEI. The CDR3 loop spans 12 amino acids.